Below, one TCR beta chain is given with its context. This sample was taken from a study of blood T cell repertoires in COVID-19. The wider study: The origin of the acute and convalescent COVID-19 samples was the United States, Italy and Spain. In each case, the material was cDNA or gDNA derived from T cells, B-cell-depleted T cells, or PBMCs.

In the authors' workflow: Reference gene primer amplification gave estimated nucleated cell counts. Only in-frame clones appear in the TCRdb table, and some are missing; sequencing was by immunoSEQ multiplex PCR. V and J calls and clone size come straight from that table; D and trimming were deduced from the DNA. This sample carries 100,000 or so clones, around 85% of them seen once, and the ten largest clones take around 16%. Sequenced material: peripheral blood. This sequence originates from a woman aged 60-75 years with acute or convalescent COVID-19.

The CDR3 is CASSMWSDSNQPQHF. The DNA of the CDR3 is TGTGCCAGTAGTATGTGGAGCGATAGCAATCAGCCCCAGCATTTT. The rearrangement joins TRBV19 to TRBJ1-5, with D hard to call. CDR1 is LNHDA and CDR2 is SQIVND in the germline V gene (reference sequence). Trimming pared 3 bases from V and 0 bases from J, leaving 9 bases between. There are 15 residues in the CDR3.